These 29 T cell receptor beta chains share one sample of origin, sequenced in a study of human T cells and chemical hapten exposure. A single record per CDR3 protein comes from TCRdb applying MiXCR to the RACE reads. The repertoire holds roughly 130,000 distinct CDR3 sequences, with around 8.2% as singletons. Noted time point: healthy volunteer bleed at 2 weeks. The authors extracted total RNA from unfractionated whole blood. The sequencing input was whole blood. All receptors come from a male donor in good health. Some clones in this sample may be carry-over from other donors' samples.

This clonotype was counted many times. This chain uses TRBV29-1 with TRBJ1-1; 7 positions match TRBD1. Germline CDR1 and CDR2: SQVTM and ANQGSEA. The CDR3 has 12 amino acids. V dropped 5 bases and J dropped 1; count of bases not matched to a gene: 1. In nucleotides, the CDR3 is TGCAGCGTTAGGACAGGGAACACTGAAGCTTTCTTT. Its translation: CSVRTGNTEAFF.

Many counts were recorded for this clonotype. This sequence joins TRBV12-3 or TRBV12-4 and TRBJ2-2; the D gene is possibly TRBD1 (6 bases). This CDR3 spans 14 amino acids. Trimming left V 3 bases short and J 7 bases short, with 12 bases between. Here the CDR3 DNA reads TGTGCCAGCAGTTTTTCAGGGGAGATCGGGGAGCTGTTTTTT. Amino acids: CASSFSGEIGELFF.

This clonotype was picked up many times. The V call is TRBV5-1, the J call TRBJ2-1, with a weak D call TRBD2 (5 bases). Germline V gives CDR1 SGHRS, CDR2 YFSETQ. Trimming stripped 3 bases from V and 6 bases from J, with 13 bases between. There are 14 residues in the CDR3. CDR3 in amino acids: CASSSVGLGNEQFF. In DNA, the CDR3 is TGCGCCAGCAGCTCCGTAGGACTTGGCAATGAGCAGTTCTTC.

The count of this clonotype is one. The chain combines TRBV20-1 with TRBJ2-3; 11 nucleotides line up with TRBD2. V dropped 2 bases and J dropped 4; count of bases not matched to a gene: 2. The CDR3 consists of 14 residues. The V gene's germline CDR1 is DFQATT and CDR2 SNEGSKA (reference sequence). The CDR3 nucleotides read TGCAGTGCTAGATCGGGACTAGCGGCAGATACGCAGTATTTT. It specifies CSARSGLAADTQYF.

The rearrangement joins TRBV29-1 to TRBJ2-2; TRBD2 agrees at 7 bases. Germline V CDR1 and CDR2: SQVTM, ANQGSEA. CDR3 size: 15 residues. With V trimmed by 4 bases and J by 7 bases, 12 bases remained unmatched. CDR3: CSVGSGSSGGGELFF. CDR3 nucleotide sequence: TGCAGCGTTGGGAGCGGATCGTCGGGGGGCGGGGAGCTGTTTTTT.

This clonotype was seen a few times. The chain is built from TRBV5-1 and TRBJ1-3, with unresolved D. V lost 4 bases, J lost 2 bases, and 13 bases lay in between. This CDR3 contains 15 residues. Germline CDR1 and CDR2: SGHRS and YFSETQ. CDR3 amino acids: CASSPTIIAGNTIYF. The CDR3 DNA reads TGCGCCAGCAGCCCGACGATAATCGCTGGAAACACCATATATTTT.

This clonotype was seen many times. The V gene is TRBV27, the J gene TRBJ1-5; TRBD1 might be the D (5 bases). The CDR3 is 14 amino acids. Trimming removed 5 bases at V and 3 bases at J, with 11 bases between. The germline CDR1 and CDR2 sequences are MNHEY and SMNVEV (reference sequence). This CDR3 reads CASSPDRNNQPQHF. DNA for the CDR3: TGTGCCAGCAGTCCCGACAGAAACAATCAGCCCCAGCATTTT.

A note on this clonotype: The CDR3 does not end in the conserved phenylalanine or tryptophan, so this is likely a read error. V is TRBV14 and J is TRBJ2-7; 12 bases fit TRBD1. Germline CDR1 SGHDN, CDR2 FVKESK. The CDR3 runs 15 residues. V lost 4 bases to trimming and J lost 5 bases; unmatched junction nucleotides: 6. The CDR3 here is CASSLPGQGANEQYL. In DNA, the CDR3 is TGTGCCAGCAGCCTACCGGGACAGGGGGCGAACGAGCAGTACCTC.

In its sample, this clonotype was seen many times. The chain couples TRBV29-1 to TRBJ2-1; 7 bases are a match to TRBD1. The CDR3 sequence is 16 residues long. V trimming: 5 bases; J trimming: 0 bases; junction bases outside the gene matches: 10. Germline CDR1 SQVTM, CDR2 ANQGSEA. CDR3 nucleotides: TGCAGCGTTCACACAGGGGCTCACAGCTCCTACAATGAGCAGTTCTTC. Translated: CSVHTGAHSSYNEQFF.

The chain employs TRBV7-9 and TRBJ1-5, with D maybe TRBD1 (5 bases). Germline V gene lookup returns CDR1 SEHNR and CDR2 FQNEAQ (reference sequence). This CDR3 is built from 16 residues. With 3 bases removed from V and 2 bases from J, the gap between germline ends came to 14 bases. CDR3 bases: TGTGCCAGCAGCTTTGAGGCAGGGCTGGGCAATCAGCCCCAGCATTTT. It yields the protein CASSFEAGLGNQPQHF.

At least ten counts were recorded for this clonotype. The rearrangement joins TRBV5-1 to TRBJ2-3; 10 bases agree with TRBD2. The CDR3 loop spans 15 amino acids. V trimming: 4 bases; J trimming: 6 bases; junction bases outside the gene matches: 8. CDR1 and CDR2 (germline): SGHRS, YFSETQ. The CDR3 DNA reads TGCGCCAGCAGCCCGAGGACTAGCGGCGGGGATACGCAGTATTTT. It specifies CASSPRTSGGDTQYF.

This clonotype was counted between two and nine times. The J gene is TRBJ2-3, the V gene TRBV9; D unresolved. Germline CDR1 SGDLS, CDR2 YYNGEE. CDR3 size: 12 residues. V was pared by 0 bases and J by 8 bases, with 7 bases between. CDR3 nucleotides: TGTGCCAGCAGCGTAGGAGACGGTACGCAGTATTTT. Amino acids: CASSVGDGTQYF.

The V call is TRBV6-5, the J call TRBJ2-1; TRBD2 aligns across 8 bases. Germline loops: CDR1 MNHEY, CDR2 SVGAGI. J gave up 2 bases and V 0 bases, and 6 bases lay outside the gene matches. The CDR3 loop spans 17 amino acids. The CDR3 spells CASSYSPGGGTYNEQFF. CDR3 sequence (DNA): TGTGCCAGCAGTTACTCGCCGGGCGGGGGGACCTACAATGAGCAGTTCTTC.

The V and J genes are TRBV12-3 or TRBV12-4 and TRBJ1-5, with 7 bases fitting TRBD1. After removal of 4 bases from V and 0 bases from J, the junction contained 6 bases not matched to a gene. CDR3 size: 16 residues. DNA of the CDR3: TGTGCCAGCAGTTCCCAGGGGGGACATAGCAATCAGCCCCAGCATTTT. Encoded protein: CASSSQGGHSNQPQHF.

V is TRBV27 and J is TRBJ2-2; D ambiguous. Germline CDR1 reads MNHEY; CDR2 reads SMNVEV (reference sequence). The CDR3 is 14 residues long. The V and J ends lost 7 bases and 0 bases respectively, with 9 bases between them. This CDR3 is CASTSAANTGELFF. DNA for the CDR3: TGTGCCAGCACCTCCGCAGCGAACACCGGGGAGCTGTTTTTT.

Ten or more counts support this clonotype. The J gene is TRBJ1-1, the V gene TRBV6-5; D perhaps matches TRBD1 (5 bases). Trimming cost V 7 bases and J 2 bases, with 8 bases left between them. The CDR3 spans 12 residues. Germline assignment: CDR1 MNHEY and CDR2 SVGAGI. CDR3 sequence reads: CASKTANTEAFF. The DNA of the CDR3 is TGTGCCAGCAAGACAGCTAACACTGAAGCTTTCTTT.

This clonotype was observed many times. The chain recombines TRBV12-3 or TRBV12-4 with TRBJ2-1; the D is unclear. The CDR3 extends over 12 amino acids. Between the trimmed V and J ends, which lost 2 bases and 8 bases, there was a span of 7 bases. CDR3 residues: CASSLSKYEQFF. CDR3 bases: TGTGCCAGCAGTTTATCAAAGTATGAGCAGTTCTTC.

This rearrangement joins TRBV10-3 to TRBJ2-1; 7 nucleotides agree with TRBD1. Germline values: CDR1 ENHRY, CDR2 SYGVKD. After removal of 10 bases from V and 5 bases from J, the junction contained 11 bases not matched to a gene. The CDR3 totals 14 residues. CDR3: CATLPGQTNNEQFF. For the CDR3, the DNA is TGTGCCACCTTACCGGGACAGACGAACAATGAGCAGTTCTTC.

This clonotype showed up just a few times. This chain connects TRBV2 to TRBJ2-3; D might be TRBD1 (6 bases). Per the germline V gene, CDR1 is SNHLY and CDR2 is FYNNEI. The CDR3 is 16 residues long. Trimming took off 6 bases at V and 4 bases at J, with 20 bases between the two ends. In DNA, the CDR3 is TGTGCCAGCAGGGCCCTCAGGGGCGCGAGTGCAGATACGCAGTATTTT. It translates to CASRALRGASADTQYF.

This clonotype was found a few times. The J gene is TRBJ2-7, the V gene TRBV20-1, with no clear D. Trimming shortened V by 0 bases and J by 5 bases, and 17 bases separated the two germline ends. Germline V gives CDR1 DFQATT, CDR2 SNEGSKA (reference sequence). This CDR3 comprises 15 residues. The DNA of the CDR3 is TGCAGTGCTAGAGATTTGGGTGAGGATCTACACGAGCAGTACTTC. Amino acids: CSARDLGEDLHEQYF.

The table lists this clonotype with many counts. The CDR3 nucleotides are TGCAGTGCTAGAATGGGGGGTTTCAATGAGCAGTTCTTC. Amino acid sequence: CSARMGGFNEQFF. The chain links TRBV20-1 to TRBJ2-1, with D perhaps matching TRBD2 (6 bases). Germline V gives CDR1 DFQATT, CDR2 SNEGSKA (reference sequence). The CDR3 spans 13 residues. V was pared by 2 bases and J by 6 bases, with 11 bases between.

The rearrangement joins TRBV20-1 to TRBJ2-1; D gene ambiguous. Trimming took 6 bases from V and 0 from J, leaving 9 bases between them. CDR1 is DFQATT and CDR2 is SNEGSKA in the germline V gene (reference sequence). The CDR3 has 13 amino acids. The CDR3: CSAPLSSYNEQFF. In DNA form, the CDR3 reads TGCAGTGCCCCACTGAGCTCCTACAATGAGCAGTTCTTC.

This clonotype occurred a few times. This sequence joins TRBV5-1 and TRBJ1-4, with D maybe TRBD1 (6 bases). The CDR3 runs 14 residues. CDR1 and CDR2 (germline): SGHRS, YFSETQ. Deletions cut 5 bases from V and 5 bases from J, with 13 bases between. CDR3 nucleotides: TGCGCCAGCAGAATGGCAGGGGCGAATGAAAAACTGTTTTTT. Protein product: CASRMAGANEKLFF.

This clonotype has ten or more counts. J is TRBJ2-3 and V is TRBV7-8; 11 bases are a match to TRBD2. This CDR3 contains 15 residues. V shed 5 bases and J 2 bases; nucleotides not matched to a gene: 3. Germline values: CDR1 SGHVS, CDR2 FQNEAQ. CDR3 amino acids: CASSPLAGVTDTQYF. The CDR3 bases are TGTGCCAGCAGCCCACTAGCGGGGGTCACAGATACGCAGTATTTT.

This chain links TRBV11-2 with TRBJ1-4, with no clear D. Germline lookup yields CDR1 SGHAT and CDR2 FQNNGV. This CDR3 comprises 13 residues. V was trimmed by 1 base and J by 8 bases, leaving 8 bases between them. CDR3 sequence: CASSLALDEKLFF. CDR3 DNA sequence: TGTGCCAGCAGCTTAGCACTGGACGAAAAACTGTTTTTT.

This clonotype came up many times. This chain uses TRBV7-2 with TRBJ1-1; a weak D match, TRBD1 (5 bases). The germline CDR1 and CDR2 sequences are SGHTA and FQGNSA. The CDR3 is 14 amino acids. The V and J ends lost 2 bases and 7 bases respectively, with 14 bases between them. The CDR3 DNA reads TGTGCCAGCAGCTTATCTGGGGCGGCCTATGAAGCTTTCTTT. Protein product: CASSLSGAAYEAFF. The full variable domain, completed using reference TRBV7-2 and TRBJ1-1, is GAGVSQSPSNKVTEKGKDVELRCDPISGHTALYWYRQSLGQGLEFLIYFQGNSAPDKSGLPSDRFSAERTGGSVSTLTIQRTQQEDSAVYLCASSLSGAAYEAFFGQGTRLTVV.

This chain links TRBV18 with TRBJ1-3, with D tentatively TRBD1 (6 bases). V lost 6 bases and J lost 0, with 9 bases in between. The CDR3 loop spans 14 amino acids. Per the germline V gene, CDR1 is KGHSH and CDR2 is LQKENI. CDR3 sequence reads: CASSPTGSGNTIYF. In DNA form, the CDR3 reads TGTGCCAGCTCCCCGACAGGCTCTGGAAACACCATATATTTT.

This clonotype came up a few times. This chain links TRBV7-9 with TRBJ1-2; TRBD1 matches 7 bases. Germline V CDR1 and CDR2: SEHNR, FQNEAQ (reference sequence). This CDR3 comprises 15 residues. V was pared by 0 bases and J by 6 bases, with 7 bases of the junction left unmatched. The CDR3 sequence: CASSLAGTALDGYTF. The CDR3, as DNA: TGTGCCAGCAGCTTAGCGGGGACAGCGCTCGATGGCTACACCTTC.

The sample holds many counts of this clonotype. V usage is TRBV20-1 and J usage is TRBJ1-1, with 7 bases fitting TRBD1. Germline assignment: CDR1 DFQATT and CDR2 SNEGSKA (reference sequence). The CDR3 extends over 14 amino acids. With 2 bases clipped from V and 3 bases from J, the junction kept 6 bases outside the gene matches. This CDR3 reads CSARRQGWDTEAFF. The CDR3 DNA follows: TGCAGTGCTAGACGACAGGGTTGGGACACTGAAGCTTTCTTT.